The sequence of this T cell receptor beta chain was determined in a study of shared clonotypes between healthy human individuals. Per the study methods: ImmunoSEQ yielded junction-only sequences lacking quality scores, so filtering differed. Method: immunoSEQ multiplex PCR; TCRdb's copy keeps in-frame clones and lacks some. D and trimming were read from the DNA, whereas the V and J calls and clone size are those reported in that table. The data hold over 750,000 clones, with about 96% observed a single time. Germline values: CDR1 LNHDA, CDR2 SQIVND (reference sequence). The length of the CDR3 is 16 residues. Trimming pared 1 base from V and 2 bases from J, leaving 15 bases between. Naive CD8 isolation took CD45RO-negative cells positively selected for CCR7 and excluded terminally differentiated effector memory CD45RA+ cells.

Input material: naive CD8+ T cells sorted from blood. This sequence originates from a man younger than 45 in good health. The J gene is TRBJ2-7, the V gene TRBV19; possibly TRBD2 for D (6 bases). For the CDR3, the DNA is TGTGCCAGTAGTATAGCTCTGGGAACTAGCACCTACGAGCAGTACTTC. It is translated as CASSIALGTSTYEQYF.